Presented here are 18 T cell receptor beta chains from one specimen sequenced in a study of type 1 regulatory T cells. These receptors have no identified antigens. One entry per CDR3 protein, called by TCRdb with MiXCR from the reads. The sample contains more than 60,000 distinct CDR3 sequences, about 48% of which appear only once. Material for sequencing was cultured non-Tr1 T cells, either the whole culture or a sorted T cell fraction (not recorded which). These receptors all stem from a human donor in good health.

The table lists this clonotype with a few counts. The chain has TRBV12-3 or TRBV12-4 and TRBJ1-6, with D hard to call. Between the trimmed V and J ends, which lost 4 bases and 7 bases, there was a span of 11 bases. The CDR3 loop spans 14 amino acids. The CDR3 DNA follows: TGTGCCAGCAGTTCCGACACTGGGAATTCACCCCTCCACTTT. Translated: CASSSDTGNSPLHF.

This clonotype was picked up one time. A much larger clone lies a single base off, so this may be a read error. This chain connects TRBV3-1 to TRBJ1-1; tentative D call: TRBD1 (5 bases). Germline V gene data show CDR1 as LGHDT and CDR2 as YNNKEL (reference sequence). Trimming left V 3 bases short and J 7 bases short, with 9 bases between. CDR3 size: 12 residues. The CDR3 DNA reads as TGTGCCAGCAGCCACGGGGGGGTTGAAGCTTTCTTT. Encoded protein: CASSHGGVEAFF. The full variable domain, with the rest looked up from reference TRBV3-1 and TRBJ1-1, is DTAVSQTPKYLVTQMGNDKSIKCEQNLGHDTMYWYKQDSKKFLKIMFSYNNKELIINETVPNRFSPKSPDKAHLNLHINSLELGDSAVYFCASSHGGVEAFFGQGTRLTVV.

The V gene is TRBV20-1, the J gene TRBJ2-7; tentatively, D is TRBD1 (6 bases). The CDR3 runs 13 residues. Germline lookup yields CDR1 DFQATT and CDR2 SNEGSKA (reference sequence). Trimming took 7 bases from V and 5 from J, leaving 18 bases between them. The chain's CDR3 is CSVPSTGSDEQYF. DNA of the CDR3: TGCAGTGTTCCGAGCACAGGGAGCGACGAGCAGTACTTC.

This clonotype counts as medium-sized. The chain uses TRBV27 and TRBJ2-5, with D hard to call. V lost 3 bases and J lost 5, with 10 bases in between. The CDR3 consists of 13 residues. CDR1 MNHEY and CDR2 SMNVEV come from the germline V gene (reference sequence). CDR3 DNA sequence: TGTGCCAGCAGTTTTTATATCGGGGAGACCCAGTACTTC. Its protein product is CASSFYIGETQYF.

To note about this clonotype: A read error may produce the germline difference seen at one junction end. The chain combines TRBV20-1 with TRBJ1-1; D uncertain. From germline, CDR1 is DFQATT and CDR2 SNEGSKA (reference sequence). This CDR3 spans 11 amino acids. DNA of the CDR3: TGCAGTACTAGAGATCAGGTTGAAGCTTTCTTT. Translating it yields CSTRDQVEAFF.

This clonotype is labeled medium-sized. The genes are TRBV29-1 and TRBJ2-3; D might be TRBD1 (6 bases). Trimming took 1 base from V and 0 from J, leaving 11 bases between them. CDR1 is SQVTM and CDR2 is ANQGSEA in the germline V gene. The CDR3 consists of 15 residues. The CDR3 DNA sequence: TGCAGCGTTGAAGCCCCGGACAGTAGCACAGATACGCAGTATTTT. Residues: CSVEAPDSSTDTQYF.

The chain links TRBV5-1 to TRBJ2-7; 11 bases align to TRBD2. This CDR3 has 14 amino acids. CDR1 and CDR2 (germline): SGHRS, YFSETQ. Unmatched junction bases numbered 7, after V lost 4 bases and J lost 7 bases. The CDR3, as DNA: TGCGCCAGCAGCCTTACTAGCGGGGGAGATGAGCAGTACTTC. It yields the protein CASSLTSGGDEQYF.

This rearrangement joins TRBV10-3 to TRBJ1-3; a possible D gene is TRBD1 (5 bases). Germline CDR1 is ENHRY and CDR2 is SYGVKD. CDR3 length equals 14 residues. V was trimmed by 11 bases and J by 0 bases, leaving 14 bases between them. CDR3 bases: TGTGCCGTGGGGGGTCCGAGCTCTGGAAACACCATATATTTT. Translated: CAVGGPSSGNTIYF.

In its sample, this clonotype was seen a few times. The chain links TRBV4-1 to TRBJ1-6, with 11 positions matching TRBD1. Germline lookup yields CDR1 MGHRA and CDR2 YSYEKL. V shed 1 base, J shed 7 bases, and the junction held 6 bases outside the gene matches. This CDR3 region has 17 residues. The CDR3 sequence: CASSQGWTGGRNSPLHF. As DNA, the CDR3 is TGCGCCAGCAGCCAAGGTTGGACAGGGGGCCGGAATTCACCCCTCCACTTT.

This clonotype was observed a few times. V usage is TRBV5-4 and J usage is TRBJ2-7; TRBD1 is a possible D gene (6 bases). This CDR3 comprises 13 residues. Trimming removed 1 base at V and 2 bases at J, with 7 bases between. CDR1 and CDR2 from the germline V gene are SGHNT and YYREEE (reference sequence). The DNA of the CDR3 is TGTGCCAGCAGCTTGCAGGGGCCCTACGAGCAGTACTTC. Encoded protein: CASSLQGPYEQYF.

The chain combines TRBV6-1 with TRBJ2-3, with D possibly called TRBD1 or TRBD2 (5 bases each). V was clipped by 8 bases and J by 3 bases, with 15 bases between them. This CDR3 comprises 14 residues. Germline assignment: CDR1 MNHNS and CDR2 SASEGT. The CDR3 coding sequence is TGTGCCAGCCCTAAAACAGAGGGGACAGATACGCAGTATTTT. Translation: CASPKTEGTDTQYF.

The genes are TRBV29-1 and TRBJ1-3, with a tentative D call TRBD1 (5 bases). The CDR3 is 11 residues long. V shed 6 bases and J shed 4 bases, with 7 bases lying between them. The V gene's germline CDR1 is SQVTM and CDR2 ANQGSEA. The DNA for the CDR3 is TGCAGCGTAGGGGTCGGAAACACCATATATTTT. Amino acids: CSVGVGNTIYF.

By sample fraction, this clonotype is medium-sized. This chain links TRBV7-2 with TRBJ2-3; 7 bases are a match to TRBD1. V dropped 2 bases and J dropped 4; count of bases not matched to a gene: 6. Looked up from germline, CDR1 is SGHTA and CDR2 is FQGNSA. The CDR3 contains 15 residues. DNA of the CDR3: TGTGCCAGCAGCTTAACGAGGGGGCAGTCAGATACGCAGTATTTT. Protein product: CASSLTRGQSDTQYF.

The V gene is TRBV4-3, the J gene TRBJ2-3, with D perhaps TRBD2 (6 bases). There are 15 residues in the CDR3. Trimming removed 4 bases from V and 0 bases from J, with 11 bases in between. Germline assignment: CDR1 LGHNA and CDR2 YSLEER. CDR3 in DNA: TGCGCCAGCAGCCCAGGAGGGGTGAGCACAGATACGCAGTATTTT. Encoded protein: CASSPGGVSTDTQYF.

This clonotype was counted a few times. The chain uses TRBV4-1 and TRBJ1-2, with 8 bases matching TRBD1. V gave up 4 bases and J gave up 7 bases; unmatched junction bases: 8. CDR3 length: 14 amino acids. CDR1 is MGHRA and CDR2 is YSYEKL in the germline V gene. The DNA of the CDR3 is TGCGCCAGCAGCCCAGGACAGGGAGTGCGTGGCTACACCTTC. Amino acids: CASSPGQGVRGYTF.

The chain couples TRBV19 to TRBJ2-1; the D gene is possibly TRBD2 (7 bases). CDR1 is LNHDA and CDR2 is SQIVND in the germline V gene (reference sequence). V shed 5 bases and J shed 9 bases, with 14 bases lying between them. CDR3 length equals 13 residues. The chain's CDR3 is CASSPKGGVEQFF. The CDR3 DNA is TGTGCCAGTAGTCCTAAGGGGGGGGTTGAGCAGTTCTTC.

This clonotype was recorded a few times. The chain carries TRBV5-1 and TRBJ1-1; D remains ambiguous. This CDR3 spans 16 amino acids. Germline V gene sequence: CDR1 SGHRS, CDR2 YFSETQ. Trimming cost V 1 base and J 4 bases, with 17 bases left between them. Written as DNA, the CDR3 is TGCGCCAGCAGCTTGTCAATCAGTCGGGTAGGCACTGAAGCTTTCTTT. Protein product: CASSLSISRVGTEAFF.

The chain couples TRBV20-1 to TRBJ2-1; D gene unclear. The CDR3 length is 10 residues. Per the germline V gene, CDR1 is DFQATT and CDR2 is SNEGSKA (reference sequence). The germline V and J ends were trimmed by 4 bases and 6 bases, with 4 bases remaining between them. The CDR3 loop is CSAIINEQFF. CDR3 in DNA: TGCAGTGCTATTATCAATGAGCAGTTCTTC.